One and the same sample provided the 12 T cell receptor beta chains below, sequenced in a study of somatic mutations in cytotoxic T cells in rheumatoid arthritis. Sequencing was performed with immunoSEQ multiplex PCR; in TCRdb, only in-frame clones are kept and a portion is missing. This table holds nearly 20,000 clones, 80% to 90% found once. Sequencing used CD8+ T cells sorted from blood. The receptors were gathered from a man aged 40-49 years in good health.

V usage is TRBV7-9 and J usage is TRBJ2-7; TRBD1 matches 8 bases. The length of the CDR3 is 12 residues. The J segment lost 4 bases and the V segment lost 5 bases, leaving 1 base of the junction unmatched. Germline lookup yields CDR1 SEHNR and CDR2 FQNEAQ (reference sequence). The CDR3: CASSRTGYEQYF. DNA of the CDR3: TGTGCCAGCAGCCGGACAGGGTACGAGCAGTACTTC.

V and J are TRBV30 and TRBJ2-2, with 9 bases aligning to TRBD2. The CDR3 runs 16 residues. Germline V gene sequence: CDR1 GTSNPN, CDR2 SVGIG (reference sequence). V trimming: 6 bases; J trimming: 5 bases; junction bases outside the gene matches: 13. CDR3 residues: CACPLRYTSGTGELFF. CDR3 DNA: TGTGCCTGCCCCCTCCGGTATACTAGCGGGACCGGGGAGCTGTTTTTT.

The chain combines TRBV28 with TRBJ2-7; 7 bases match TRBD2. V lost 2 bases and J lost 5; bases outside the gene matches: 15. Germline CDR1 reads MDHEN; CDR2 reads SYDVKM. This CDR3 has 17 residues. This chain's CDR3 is CASSLALESRELHEQYF. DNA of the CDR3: TGTGCCAGCAGTTTAGCCTTAGAATCGCGGGAGTTGCACGAGCAGTACTTC.

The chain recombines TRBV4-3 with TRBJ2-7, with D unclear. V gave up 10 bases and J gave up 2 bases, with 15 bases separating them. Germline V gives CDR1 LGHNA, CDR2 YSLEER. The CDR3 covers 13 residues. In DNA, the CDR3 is TGCGCCACCCCACCGGGTTCAGCCTACGAGCAGTACTTC. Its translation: CATPPGSAYEQYF.

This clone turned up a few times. This CDR3 is CATSRDTGGPETQYF. The CDR3 bases are TGTGCCACCAGCAGAGATACAGGGGGCCCAGAGACCCAGTACTTC. This chain connects TRBV15 to TRBJ2-5, with TRBD1 identical over 9 bases. Trimming removed 0 bases from V and 4 bases from J; junction bases left unmatched: 3. The CDR3 has 15 residues. Germline V lookup: CDR1 LNHNV, CDR2 YYDKDF (reference sequence).

The CDR3 DNA follows: TGTGCCAGCAGTTTATACAGTGGCCGTGGGGCCCAGCATTTT. Amino acids: CASSLYSGRGAQHF. The chain recombines TRBV27 with TRBJ1-5; D remains unclear. CDR1 is MNHEY and CDR2 is SMNVEV in the germline V gene (reference sequence). Trimming took 1 base from V and 11 from J, leaving 15 bases between them. The CDR3 extends over 14 amino acids.

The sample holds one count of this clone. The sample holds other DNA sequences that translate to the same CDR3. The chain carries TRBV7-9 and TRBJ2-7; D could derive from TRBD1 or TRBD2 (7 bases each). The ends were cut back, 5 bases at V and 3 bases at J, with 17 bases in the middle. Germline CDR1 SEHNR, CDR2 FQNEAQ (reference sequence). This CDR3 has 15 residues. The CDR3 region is CASSLAQGRDYEQYF. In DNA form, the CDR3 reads TGTGCCAGCAGCCTCGCACAGGGGAGGGACTACGAGCAGTACTTC.

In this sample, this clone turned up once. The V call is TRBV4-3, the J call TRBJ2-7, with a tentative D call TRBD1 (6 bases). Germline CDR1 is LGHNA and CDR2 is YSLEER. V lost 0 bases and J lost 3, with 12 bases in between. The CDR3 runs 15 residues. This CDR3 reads CASSQDPTGIYEQYF. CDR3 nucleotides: TGCGCCAGCAGCCAAGATCCCACAGGGATCTACGAGCAGTACTTC.

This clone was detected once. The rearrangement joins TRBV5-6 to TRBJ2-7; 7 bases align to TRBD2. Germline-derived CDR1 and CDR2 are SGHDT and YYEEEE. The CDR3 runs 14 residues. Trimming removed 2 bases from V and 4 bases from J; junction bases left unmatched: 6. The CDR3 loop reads CASSLGTTVYEQYF. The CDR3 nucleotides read TGTGCCAGCAGCTTAGGGACTACGGTATACGAGCAGTACTTC.

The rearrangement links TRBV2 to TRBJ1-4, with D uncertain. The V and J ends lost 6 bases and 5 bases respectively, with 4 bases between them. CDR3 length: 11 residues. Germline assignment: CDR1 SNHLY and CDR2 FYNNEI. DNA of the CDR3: TGTGCCAGCAGAAAGAATGAAAAACTGTTTTTT. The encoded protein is CASRKNEKLFF.

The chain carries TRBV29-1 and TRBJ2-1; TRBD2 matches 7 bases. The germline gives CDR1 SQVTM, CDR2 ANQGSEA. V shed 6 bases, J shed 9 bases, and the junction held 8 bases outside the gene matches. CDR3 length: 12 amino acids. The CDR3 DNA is TGCAGCGTGGACGGGGGGTATGGTGAGCAGTTCTTC. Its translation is CSVDGGYGEQFF.

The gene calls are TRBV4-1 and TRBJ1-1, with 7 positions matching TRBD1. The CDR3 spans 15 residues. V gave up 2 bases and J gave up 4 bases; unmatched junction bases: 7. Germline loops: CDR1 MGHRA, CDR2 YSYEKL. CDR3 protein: CASSQHTGVRTEAFF. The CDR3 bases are TGCGCCAGCAGCCAACACACAGGGGTACGCACTGAAGCTTTCTTT.